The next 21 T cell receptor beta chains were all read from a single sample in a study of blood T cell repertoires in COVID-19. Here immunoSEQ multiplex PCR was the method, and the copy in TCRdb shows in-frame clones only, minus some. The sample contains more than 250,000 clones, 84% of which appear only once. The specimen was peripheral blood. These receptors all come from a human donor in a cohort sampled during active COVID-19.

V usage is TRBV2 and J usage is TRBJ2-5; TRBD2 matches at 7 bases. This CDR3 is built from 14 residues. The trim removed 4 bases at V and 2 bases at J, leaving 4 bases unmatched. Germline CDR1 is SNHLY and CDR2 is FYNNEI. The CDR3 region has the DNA TGTGCCAGCAGTGTGACTAGCCGGCAAGAGACCCAGTACTTC. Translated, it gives CASSVTSRQETQYF.

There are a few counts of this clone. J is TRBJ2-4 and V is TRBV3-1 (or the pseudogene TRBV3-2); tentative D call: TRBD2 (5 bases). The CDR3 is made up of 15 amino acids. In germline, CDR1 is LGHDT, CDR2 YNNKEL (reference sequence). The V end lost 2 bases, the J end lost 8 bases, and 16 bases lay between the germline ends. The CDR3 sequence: CASSQRRGFSDIQYF. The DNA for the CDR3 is TGTGCCAGCAGCCAACGGAGAGGGTTTTCGGACATTCAGTACTTC.

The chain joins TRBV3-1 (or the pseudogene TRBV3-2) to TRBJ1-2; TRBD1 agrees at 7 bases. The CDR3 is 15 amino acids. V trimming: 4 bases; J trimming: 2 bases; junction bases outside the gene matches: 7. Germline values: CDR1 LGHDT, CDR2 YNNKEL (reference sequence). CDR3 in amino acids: CASSPTGTVNYGYTF. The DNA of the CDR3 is TGTGCCAGCAGCCCGACCGGGACAGTCAACTATGGCTACACCTTC.

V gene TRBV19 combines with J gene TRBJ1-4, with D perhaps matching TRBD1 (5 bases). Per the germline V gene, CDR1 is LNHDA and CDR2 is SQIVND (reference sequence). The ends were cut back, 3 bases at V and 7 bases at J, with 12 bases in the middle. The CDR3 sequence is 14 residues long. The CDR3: CASSIVGEGEKLFF. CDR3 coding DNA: TGTGCCAGTAGTATTGTAGGGGAGGGTGAAAAACTGTTTTTT.

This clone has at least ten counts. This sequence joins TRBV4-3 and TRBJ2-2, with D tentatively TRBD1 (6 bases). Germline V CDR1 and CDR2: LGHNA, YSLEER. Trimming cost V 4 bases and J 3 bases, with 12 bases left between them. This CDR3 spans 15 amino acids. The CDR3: CASSLSAGDTGELFF. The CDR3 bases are TGCGCCAGCAGCCTTTCGGCAGGGGACACCGGGGAGCTGTTTTTT.

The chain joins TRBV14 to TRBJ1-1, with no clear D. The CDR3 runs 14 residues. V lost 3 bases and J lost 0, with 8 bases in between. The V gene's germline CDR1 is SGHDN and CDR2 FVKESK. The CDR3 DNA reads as TGTGCCAGCAGCCATGCAGGCATGAACACTGAAGCTTTCTTT. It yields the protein CASSHAGMNTEAFF.

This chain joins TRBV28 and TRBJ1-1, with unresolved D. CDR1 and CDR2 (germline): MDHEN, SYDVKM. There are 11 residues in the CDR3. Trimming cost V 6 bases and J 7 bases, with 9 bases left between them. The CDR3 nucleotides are TGTGCCAGCAGAGCAGGAAGTGAAGCTTTCTTT. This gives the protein CASRAGSEAFF.

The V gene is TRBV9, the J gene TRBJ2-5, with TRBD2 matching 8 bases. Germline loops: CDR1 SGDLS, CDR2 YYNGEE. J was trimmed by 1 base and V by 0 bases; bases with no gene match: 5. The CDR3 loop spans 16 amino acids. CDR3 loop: CASSVGGGGTQETQYF. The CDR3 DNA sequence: TGTGCCAGCAGCGTAGGAGGCGGGGGGACCCAAGAGACCCAGTACTTC.

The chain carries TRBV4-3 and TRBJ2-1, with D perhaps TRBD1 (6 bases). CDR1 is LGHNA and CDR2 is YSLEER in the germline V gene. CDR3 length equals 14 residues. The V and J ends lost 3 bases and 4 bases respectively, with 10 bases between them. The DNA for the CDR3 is TGCGCCAGCAGCCACCCGGACAGATACAATGAGCAGTTCTTC. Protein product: CASSHPDRYNEQFF.

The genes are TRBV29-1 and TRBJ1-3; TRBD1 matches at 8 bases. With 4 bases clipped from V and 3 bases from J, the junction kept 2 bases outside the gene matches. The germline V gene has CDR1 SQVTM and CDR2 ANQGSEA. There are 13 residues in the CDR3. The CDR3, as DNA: TGCAGCGTTGTGGGACAGGTTGGAAACACCATATATTTT. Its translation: CSVVGQVGNTIYF.

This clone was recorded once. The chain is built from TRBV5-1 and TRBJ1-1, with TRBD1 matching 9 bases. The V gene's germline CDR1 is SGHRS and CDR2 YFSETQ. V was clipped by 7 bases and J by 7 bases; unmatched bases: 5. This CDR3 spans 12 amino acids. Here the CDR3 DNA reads TGCGCCAGCCGACGGGACAGGGATGAAGCTTTCTTT. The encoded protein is CASRRDRDEAFF.

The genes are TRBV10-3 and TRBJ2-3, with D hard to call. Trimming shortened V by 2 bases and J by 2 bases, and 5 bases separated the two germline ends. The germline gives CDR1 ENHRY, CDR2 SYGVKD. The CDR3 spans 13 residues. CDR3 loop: CAISEAVTDTQYF. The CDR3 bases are TGTGCCATCAGTGAGGCAGTCACAGATACGCAGTATTTT.

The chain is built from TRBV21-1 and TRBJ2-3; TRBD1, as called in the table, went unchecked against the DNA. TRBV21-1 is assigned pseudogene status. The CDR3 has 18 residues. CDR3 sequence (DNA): TGTGCCAGCATATCTCTCCCCCGAGGACAAGTTAGCACAGATACGCAGTATTTT. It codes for CASISLPRGQVSTDTQYF.

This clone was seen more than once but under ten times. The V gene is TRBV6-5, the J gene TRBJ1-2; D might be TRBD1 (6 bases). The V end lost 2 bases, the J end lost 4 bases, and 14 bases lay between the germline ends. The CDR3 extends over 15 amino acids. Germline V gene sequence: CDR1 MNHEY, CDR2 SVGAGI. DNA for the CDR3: TGTGCCAGCAGTTACGGGGGCCGACGGTCCTATGGCTACACCTTC. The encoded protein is CASSYGGRRSYGYTF.

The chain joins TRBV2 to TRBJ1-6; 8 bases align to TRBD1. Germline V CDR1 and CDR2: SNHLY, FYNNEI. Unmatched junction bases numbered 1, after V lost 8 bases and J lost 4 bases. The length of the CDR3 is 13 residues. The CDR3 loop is CASRTGYNSPLHF. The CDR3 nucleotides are TGTGCCAGCCGGACAGGGTATAATTCACCCCTCCACTTT.

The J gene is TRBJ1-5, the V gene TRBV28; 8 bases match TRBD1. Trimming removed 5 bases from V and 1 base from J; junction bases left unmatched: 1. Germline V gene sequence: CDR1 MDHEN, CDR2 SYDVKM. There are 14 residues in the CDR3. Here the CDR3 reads CASSPGGSNQPQHF. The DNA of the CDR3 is TGTGCCAGCAGTCCAGGGGGCAGCAATCAGCCCCAGCATTTT.

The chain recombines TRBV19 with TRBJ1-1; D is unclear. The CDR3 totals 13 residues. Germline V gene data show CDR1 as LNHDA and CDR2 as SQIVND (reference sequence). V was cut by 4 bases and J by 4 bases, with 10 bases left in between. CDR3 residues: CASSKRRGTEAFF. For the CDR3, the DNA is TGTGCCAGTAGTAAGCGGCGTGGCACTGAAGCTTTCTTT.

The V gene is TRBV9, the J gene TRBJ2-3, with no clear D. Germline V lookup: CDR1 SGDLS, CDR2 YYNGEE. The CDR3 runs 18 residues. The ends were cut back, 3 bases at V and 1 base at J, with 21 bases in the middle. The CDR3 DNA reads TGTGCCAGCAGCGATTTTGTCTCAGGCCGCGCTGGCACAGATACGCAGTATTTT. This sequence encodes CASSDFVSGRAGTDTQYF.

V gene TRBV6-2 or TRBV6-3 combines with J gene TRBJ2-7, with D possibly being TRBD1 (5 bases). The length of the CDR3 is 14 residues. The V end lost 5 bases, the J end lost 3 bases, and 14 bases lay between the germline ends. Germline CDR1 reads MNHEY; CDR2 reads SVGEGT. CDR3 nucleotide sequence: TGTGCCAGCAGTACAAGGACACACGGCTACGAGCAGTACTTC. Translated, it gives CASSTRTHGYEQYF.

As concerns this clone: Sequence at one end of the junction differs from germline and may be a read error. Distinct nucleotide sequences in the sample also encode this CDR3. Written as DNA, the CDR3 is TGCGCCAGCAGAAAACCGGGACAGGGGTACACTGAAGCTTTCTTT. Its protein is CASRKPGQGYTEAFF. This rearrangement joins TRBV6-5 to TRBJ1-1; 10 nucleotides line up with TRBD1. This CDR3 has 15 residues. Germline V CDR1 and CDR2: MNHEY, SVGAGI.

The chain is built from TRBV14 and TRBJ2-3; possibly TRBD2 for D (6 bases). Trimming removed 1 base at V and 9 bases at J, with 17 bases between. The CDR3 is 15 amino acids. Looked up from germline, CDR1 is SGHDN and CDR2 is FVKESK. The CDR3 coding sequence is TGTGCCAGCAGCCAAGCACTAGCAGGAATTCGGACGCAGTATTTT. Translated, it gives CASSQALAGIRTQYF.